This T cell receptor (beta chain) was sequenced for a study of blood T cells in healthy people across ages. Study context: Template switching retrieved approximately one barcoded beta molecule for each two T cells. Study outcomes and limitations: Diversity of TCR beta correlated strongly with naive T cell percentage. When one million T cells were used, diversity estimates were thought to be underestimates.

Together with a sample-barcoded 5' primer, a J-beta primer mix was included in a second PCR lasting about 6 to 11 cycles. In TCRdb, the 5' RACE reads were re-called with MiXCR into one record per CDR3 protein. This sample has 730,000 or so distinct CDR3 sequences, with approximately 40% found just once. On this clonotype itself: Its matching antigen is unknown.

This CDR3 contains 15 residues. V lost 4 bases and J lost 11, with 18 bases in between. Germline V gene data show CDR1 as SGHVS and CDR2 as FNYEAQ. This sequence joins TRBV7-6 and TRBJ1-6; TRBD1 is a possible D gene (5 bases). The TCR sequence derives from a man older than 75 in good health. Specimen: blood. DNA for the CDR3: TGTGCCAGCAGCTCACCAGGAGGGGCATGGCCACCCCTCCACTTT. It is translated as CASSSPGGAWPPLHF.